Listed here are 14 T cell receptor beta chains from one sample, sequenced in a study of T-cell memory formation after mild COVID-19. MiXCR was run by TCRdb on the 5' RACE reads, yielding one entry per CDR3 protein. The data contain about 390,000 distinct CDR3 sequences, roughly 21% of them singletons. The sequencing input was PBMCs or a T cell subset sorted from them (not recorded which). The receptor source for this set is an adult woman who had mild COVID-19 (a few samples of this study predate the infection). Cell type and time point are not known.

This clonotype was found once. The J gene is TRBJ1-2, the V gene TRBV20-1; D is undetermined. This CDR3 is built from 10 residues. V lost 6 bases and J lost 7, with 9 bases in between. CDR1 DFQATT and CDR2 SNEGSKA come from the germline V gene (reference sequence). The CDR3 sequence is CSAPRGGYTF. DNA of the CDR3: TGCAGTGCACCACGGGGTGGCTACACCTTC.

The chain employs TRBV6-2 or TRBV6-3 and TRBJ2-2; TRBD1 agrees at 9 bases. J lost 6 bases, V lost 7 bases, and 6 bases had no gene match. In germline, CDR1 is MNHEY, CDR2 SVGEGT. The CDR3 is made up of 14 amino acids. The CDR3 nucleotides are TGTGCCAGCACCGGGACAGGGAGGTCCGGGGAGCTGTTTTTT. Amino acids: CASTGTGRSGELFF.

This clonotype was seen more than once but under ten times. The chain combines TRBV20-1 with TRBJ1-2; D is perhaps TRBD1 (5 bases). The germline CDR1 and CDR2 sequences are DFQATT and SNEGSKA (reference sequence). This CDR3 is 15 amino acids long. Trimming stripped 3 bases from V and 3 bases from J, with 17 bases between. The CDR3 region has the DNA TGCAGTGCTAGGGGGGTGAGCGCGACGCACTATGGCTACACCTTC. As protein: CSARGVSATHYGYTF.

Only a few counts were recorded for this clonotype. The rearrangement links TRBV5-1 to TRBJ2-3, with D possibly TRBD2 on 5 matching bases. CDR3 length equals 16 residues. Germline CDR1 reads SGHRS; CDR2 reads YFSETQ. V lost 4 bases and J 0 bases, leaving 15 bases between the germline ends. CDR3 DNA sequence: TGCGCCAGCAGCCCCAGCGGATACTCTAGCACAGATACGCAGTATTTT. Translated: CASSPSGYSSTDTQYF.

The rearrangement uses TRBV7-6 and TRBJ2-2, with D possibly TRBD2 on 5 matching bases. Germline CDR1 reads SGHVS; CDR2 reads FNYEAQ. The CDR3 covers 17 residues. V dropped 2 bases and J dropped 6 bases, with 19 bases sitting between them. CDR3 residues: CASSLIRGEQPAGELFF. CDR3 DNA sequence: TGTGCCAGCAGCTTAATCCGGGGTGAACAACCAGCCGGGGAGCTGTTTTTT.

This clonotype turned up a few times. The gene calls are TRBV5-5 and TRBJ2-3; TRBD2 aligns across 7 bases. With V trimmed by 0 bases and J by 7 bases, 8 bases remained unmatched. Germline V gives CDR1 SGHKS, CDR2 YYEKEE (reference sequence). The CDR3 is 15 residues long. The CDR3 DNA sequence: TGTGCCAGCAGCTTGGTGGGAGGGCCGAGAAATACGCAGTATTTT. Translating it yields CASSLVGGPRNTQYF.

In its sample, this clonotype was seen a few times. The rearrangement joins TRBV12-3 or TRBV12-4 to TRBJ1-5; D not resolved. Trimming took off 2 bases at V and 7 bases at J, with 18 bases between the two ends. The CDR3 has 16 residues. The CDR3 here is CASSLSDREGDQPQHF. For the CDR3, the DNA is TGTGCCAGCAGTTTATCAGATAGGGAGGGCGACCAGCCCCAGCATTTT.

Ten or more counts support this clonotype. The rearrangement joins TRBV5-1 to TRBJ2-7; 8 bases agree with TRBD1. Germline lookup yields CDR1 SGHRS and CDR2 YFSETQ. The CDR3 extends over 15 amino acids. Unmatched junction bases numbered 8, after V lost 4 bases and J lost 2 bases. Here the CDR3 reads CASSRTDRAAYEQYF. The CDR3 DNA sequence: TGCGCCAGCAGCAGAACGGACAGGGCCGCCTACGAGCAGTACTTC.

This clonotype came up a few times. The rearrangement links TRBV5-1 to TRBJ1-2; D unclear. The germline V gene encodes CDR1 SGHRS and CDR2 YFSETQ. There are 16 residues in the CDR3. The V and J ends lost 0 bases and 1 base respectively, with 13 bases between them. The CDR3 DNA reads TGCGCCAGCAGCTTGGCCTATAGGCGGAATAACTATGGCTACACCTTC. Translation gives CASSLAYRRNNYGYTF.

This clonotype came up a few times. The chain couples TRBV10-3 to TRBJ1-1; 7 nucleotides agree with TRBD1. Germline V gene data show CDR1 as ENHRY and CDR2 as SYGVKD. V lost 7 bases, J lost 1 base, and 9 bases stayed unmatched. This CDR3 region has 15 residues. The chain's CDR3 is CAITTQGGKNTEAFF. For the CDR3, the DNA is TGTGCCATCACCACCCAGGGGGGTAAGAACACTGAAGCTTTCTTT.

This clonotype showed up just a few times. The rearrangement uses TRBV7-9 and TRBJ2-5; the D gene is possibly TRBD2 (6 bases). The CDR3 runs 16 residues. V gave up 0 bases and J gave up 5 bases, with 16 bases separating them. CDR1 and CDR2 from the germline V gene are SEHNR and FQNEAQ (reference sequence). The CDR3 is CASSLARSFGGETQYF. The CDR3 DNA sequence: TGTGCCAGCAGCTTAGCCCGGAGCTTTGGAGGGGAGACCCAGTACTTC.

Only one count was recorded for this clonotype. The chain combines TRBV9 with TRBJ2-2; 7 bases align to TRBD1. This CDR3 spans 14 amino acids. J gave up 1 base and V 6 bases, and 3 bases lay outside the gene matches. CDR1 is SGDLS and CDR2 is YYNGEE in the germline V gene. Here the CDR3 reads CASTGGWNTGELFF. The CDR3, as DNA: TGTGCCAGCACAGGGGGATGGAACACCGGGGAGCTGTTTTTT.

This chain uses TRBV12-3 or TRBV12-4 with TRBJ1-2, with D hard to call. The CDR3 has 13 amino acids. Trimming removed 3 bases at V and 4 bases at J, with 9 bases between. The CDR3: CASSLGKTYGYTF. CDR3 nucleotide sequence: TGTGCCAGCAGTTTGGGAAAGACCTATGGCTACACCTTC.

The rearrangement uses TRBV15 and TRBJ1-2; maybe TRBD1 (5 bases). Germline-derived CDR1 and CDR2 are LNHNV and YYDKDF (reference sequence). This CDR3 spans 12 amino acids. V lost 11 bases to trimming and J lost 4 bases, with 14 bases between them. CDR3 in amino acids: CALDGASYGYTF. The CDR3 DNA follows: TGTGCCTTGGATGGGGCCTCCTATGGCTACACCTTC.